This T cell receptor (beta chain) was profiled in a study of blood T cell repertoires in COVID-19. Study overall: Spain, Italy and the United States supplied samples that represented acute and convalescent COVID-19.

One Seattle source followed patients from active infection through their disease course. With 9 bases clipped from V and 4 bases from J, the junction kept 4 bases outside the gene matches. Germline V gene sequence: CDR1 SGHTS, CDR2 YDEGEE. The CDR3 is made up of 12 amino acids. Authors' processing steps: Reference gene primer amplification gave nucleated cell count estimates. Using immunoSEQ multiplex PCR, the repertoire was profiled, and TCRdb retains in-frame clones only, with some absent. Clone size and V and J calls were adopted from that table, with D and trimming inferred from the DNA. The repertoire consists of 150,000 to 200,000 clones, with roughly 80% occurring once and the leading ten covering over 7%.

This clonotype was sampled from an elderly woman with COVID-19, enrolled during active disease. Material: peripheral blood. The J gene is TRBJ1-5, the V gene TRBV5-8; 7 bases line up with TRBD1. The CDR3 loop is CATQGNNQPQHF. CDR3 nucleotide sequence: TGTGCCACACAGGGGAATAATCAGCCCCAGCATTTT.